This TCR beta chain was observed in a study of OX40 agonist ivuxolimab in advanced cancers. Findings and caveats of the study: With doses of 0.1-3.0 mg/kg, partial responders showed among the lowest clonal expansion. Doses of 0.1 to 3.0 mg/kg were accompanied by clonal expansion of CD4+ and CD8+ blood T cells by week 6.

This clone was counted only a few times. What it binds is not known. CDR3 size: 18 residues. The V and J ends lost 4 bases and 4 bases, in that order; junction bases with no gene match: 17. Germline V lookup: CDR1 LGHNT, CDR2 FRNRAP. Produced via immunoSEQ multiplex PCR; TCRdb's table is partial and in-frame only. The sample records fewer than 6,000 clones, 90% being singletons. The receptor's source is an adult with an advanced solid tumor such as melanoma, head and neck, liver or kidney cancer. Sequences were derived from CD4+ or CD8+ T cells sorted from blood, sampled in a trial of the OX40 agonist ivuxolimab. This chain links TRBV12-5 with TRBJ2-7; TRBD1 aligns across 9 bases. The chain's CDR3 is CASGSPGLPGQGNYEQYF. The CDR3 DNA reads TGTGCTAGTGGTTCCCCCGGTTTACCGGGACAGGGAAATTACGAGCAGTACTTC. The complete variable domain, with remaining parts taken from reference TRBV12-5 and TRBJ2-7, reads DARVTQTPRHKVTEMGQEVTMRCQPILGHNTVFWYRQTMMQGLELLAYFRNRAPLDDSGMPKDRFSAEMPDATLATLKIQPSEPRDSAVYFCASGSPGLPGQGNYEQYFGPGTRLTVT.